The 13 T cell receptor beta chains below come from one sample, sequenced in a study of memory CD4+ T cells and cytomegalovirus serostatus. The sort gate was single viable CD3+CD4+CD8-CD45RO+ cells for memory CD4+ T cells. Assay used: immunoSEQ multiplex PCR; TCRdb lists only in-frame clones, some missing. Among about 48,000 clones listed, just under 80% were seen once. Sample: memory CD4+ T cells from blood. These receptors were taken from an adult in good health and CMV-seronegative.

The rearrangement uses TRBV14 and TRBJ2-7; no clear D gene. Trimming pared 4 bases from V and 4 bases from J, leaving 8 bases between. The CDR3 extends over 12 amino acids. Germline V gene sequence: CDR1 SGHDN, CDR2 FVKESK. CDR3 protein: CASSLSRYEQYF. CDR3 sequence (DNA): TGTGCCAGCAGCCTTTCCCGATACGAGCAGTACTTC. Full variable domain (missing parts from reference TRBV14 and TRBJ2-7): EAGVTQFPSHSVIEKGQTVTLRCDPISGHDNLYWYRRVMGKEIKFLLHFVKESKQDESGMPNNRFLAERTGGTYSTLKVQPAELEDSGVYFCASSLSRYEQYFGPGTRLTVT.

CDR3 bases: TGTGCCAGCAGGGAAAGGGGGCGGAGCACTGAAGCTTTCTTT. As protein: CASRERGRSTEAFF. The chain links TRBV2 to TRBJ1-1; 7 nucleotides line up with TRBD1. The ends lost 6 bases at V and 4 bases at J; junction bases unmatched: 8. The germline V gene encodes CDR1 SNHLY and CDR2 FYNNEI. The CDR3 sequence is 14 residues long.

Note on this clone: Additional DNA sequences in this sample encode the identical CDR3. The chain carries TRBV18 and TRBJ2-7; 8 bases match TRBD1. This CDR3 spans 13 amino acids. Looked up from germline, CDR1 is KGHSH and CDR2 is LQKENI. Trimming removed 6 bases from V and 5 bases from J; junction bases left unmatched: 6. CDR3 in amino acids: CASSRKDRDEQYF. In DNA, the CDR3 is TGTGCCAGCTCCCGAAAGGACAGGGACGAGCAGTACTTC.

The chain carries TRBV5-4 and TRBJ2-2; 7 bases line up with TRBD1. V lost 6 bases and J lost 1; bases outside the gene matches: 9. The germline CDR1 and CDR2 sequences are SGHNT and YYREEE (reference sequence). The CDR3 loop spans 16 amino acids. The CDR3 here is CASTWGQIENTGELFF. The CDR3 nucleotides read TGTGCCAGCACCTGGGGACAGATCGAGAACACCGGGGAGCTGTTTTTT.

This clone was seen once. The chain recombines TRBV30 with TRBJ2-7; 12 bases are shared with TRBD1. The CDR3 has 14 residues. V trimming: 3 bases; J trimming: 7 bases; junction bases outside the gene matches: 7. Germline assignment: CDR1 GTSNPN and CDR2 SVGIG (reference sequence). The DNA for the CDR3 is TGTGCCTGGAGGGCGGGACAGGGGGCGAGGGAGCAGTACTTC. Its translation: CAWRAGQGAREQYF.

The genes are TRBV2 and TRBJ2-1, with 11 bases lining up with TRBD1. This CDR3 region has 15 residues. The V gene's germline CDR1 is SNHLY and CDR2 FYNNEI. V was pared by 6 bases and J by 8 bases, with 9 bases of the junction left unmatched. As DNA, the CDR3 is TGTGCCAGCAGGGAGGGGACAGGGGGTTTTCATGAGCAGTTCTTC. Protein sequence: CASREGTGGFHEQFF.

The CDR3 DNA follows: TGTGCCAGCAGCTTAGATCGGTCTAGCGGGAGGCTGAACGAGCAGTACTTC. It translates to CASSLDRSSGRLNEQYF. The rearrangement joins TRBV11-3 to TRBJ2-7; 11 nucleotides agree with TRBD2. Per germline, CDR1 SGHNT and CDR2 YENEEA. J gave up 5 bases and V 0 bases, and 9 bases lay outside the gene matches. CDR3 length: 17 amino acids.

The V gene is TRBV11-2, the J gene TRBJ2-5; D call uncertain. With 5 bases removed from V and 0 bases from J, the gap between germline ends came to 13 bases. This CDR3 has 15 residues. The germline gives CDR1 SGHAT, CDR2 FQNNGV. The CDR3 nucleotides are TGTGCCAGCAGCCCCTTTCGGAGCGACCAAGAGACCCAGTACTTC. Translating gives CASSPFRSDQETQYF.

The chain couples TRBV5-4 to TRBJ1-2; 9 positions match TRBD1. Germline V gene data show CDR1 as SGHNT and CDR2 as YYREEE (reference sequence). The CDR3 contains 16 residues. The trim removed 0 bases at V and 0 bases at J, leaving 3 bases unmatched. The chain's CDR3 is CASSLGQGGTNYGYTF. In DNA form, the CDR3 reads TGTGCCAGCAGCTTGGGACAGGGGGGGACTAACTATGGCTACACCTTC. The full variable domain, in which reference TRBV5-4 and TRBJ1-2 provide the parts outside the CDR3, is ETGVTQSPTHLIKTRGQQVTLRCSSQSGHNTVSWYQQALGQGPQFIFQYYREEENGRGNFPPRFSGLQFPNYSSELNVNALELDDSALYLCASSLGQGGTNYGYTFGSGTRLTVV.

This clone was observed once. J is TRBJ2-4 and V is TRBV27, with D tentatively TRBD1 or TRBD2 (5 bases each). V was pared by 2 bases and J by 3 bases, with 8 bases between. This CDR3 is 14 amino acids long. Germline V gene sequence: CDR1 MNHEY, CDR2 SMNVEV (reference sequence). The CDR3 sequence: CASSLGGGKNIQYF. DNA of the CDR3: TGTGCCAGCAGTTTAGGGGGTGGCAAAAACATTCAGTACTTC.

The chain carries TRBV6-1 and TRBJ1-1; D uncertain. The CDR3 covers 13 residues. Germline V lookup: CDR1 MNHNS, CDR2 SASEGT. V shed 4 bases and J shed 0 bases, with 6 bases lying between them. The CDR3 spells CASSVGMNTEAFF. The DNA for the CDR3 is TGTGCCAGCAGTGTTGGAATGAACACTGAAGCTTTCTTT.

The chain links TRBV5-1 to TRBJ1-2; D might be TRBD1 (5 bases). The CDR3 runs 13 residues. Germline V gives CDR1 SGHRS, CDR2 YFSETQ. V lost 4 bases to trimming and J lost 3 bases, with 10 bases between them. In nucleotides, the CDR3 is TGCGCCAGCAGCGTGACAGCGGACTATGGCTACACCTTC. Translated, it gives CASSVTADYGYTF. Full variable domain (rest looked up from reference TRBV5-1 and TRBJ1-2): KAGVTQTPRYLIKTRGQQVTLSCSPISGHRSVSWYQQTPGQGLQFLFEYFSETQRNKGNFPGRFSGRQFSNSRSEMNVSTLELGDSALYLCASSVTADYGYTFGSGTRLTVV.

The chain uses TRBV29-1 and TRBJ2-7; no definite D call. CDR1 and CDR2 from the germline V gene are SQVTM and ANQGSEA. Trimming stripped 5 bases from V and 2 bases from J, with 4 bases between. This CDR3 contains 10 residues. CDR3 bases: TGCAGCGTTCTCACCTACGAGCAGTACTTC. Translating gives CSVLTYEQYF.